Here is one T cell receptor beta chain with its context. The protocol was immunoSEQ multiplex PCR, while the TCRdb copy is restricted to in-frame clones and leaves out a portion. The sample shows over 200,000 clones, 81% of them seen only once. CDR1 is SGHRS, CDR2 YFSETQ, per germline. With V trimmed by 5 bases and J by 1 base, 7 bases remained unmatched. The CDR3 runs to 15 residues. The data derive from a study of blood T cell repertoires in COVID-19. Overall study: The United States, Italy and Spain were the sources of the acute and convalescent COVID-19 samples.

The source is a woman between 45 and 60 years old with acute COVID-19. Sequences were obtained from PBMCs or T cells enriched from blood (not recorded which). This sequence joins TRBV5-1 and TRBJ2-3, with TRBD2 matching 7 bases. DNA for the CDR3: TGCGCCAGCAGTACGAATCTAGCGGGCACAGATACGCAGTATTTT. This translates into CASSTNLAGTDTQYF.